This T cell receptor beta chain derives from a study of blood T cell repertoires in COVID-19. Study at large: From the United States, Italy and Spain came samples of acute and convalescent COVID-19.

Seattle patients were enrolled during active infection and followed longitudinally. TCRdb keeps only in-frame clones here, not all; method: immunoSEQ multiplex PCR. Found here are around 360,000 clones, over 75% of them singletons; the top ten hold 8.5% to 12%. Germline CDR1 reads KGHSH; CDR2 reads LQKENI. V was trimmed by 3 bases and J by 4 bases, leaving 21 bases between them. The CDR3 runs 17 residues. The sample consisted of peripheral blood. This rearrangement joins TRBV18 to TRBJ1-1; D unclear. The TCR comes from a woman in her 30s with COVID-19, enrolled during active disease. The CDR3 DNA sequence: TGTGCCAGCTCACCGGATCGAGTAACAGAGACACTCACTGAAGCTTTCTTT. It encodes CASSPDRVTETLTEAFF.